Listed below are T cell receptor beta chains from one sample, sequenced in a study of T-cell reconstitution after alpha-beta-depleted transplantation in children. Each CDR3 protein gets one entry after TCRdb re-called the PCR reads with MiXCR. Among approximately 300,000 distinct CDR3 sequences listed, around 10% were seen once. This sample comprised PBMCs, obtained before TCRalphabeta/CD19-depleted stem cell transplant. Receptor source: a boy under two years old with acute myeloid leukemia, due to receive a stem cell transplant. Each CDR3 is given with its conserved first and last residue. The order of the fields is D gene, V gene, J gene, clone size, CDR3 DNA, CDR3 protein. D genes are given only for firm matches. Clone sizes are given selectively: once, few, many, or a class where the clone is expanded.

>TRBD1|TRBV7-8|TRBJ2-6|-
TGTGCCAGCAGCCCGAGGACAGGCGACATCTCTGGGGCCAACGTCCTGACTTTC
CASSPRTGDISGANVLTF
>TRBD1|TRBV5-1|TRBJ2-5|many
TGCGCCAGCAGCTCCCTTCCGGGGACAGGGGGAGAGACCCAGTACTTC
CASSSLPGTGGETQYF
>-|TRBV20-1|TRBJ2-3|few
TGCAGTGCTACGCGGCGGGCCCCCCCAGATACGCAGTATTTT
CSATRRAPPDTQYF
>-|TRBV3-1|TRBJ1-5|many
TGTGCCAGCAGCCAAGTAGGAGAGCCCCAGCATTTT
CASSQVGEPQHF
>-|TRBV28|TRBJ2-3|-
TGTGCCAGCAGTTTTCCCATGATGGCGAGAGGGTCAGATACGCAGTATTTT
CASSFPMMARGSDTQYF
>TRBD2|TRBV7-9|TRBJ2-3|many
TGTGCCAGCAGCTTAGCGATGACTAGCAGGGATACGCAGTATTTT
CASSLAMTSRDTQYF
>-|TRBV4-3|TRBJ2-1|many
TGCGCCAGCAGTCGAAGGGCGTACAATGAGCAGTTCTTC
CASSRRAYNEQFF
>-|TRBV20-1|TRBJ1-2|-
TGCAGTGCTCGCCATGAAAGGGGCTATGGCTACACCTTC
CSARHERGYGYTF
>-|TRBV21-1|TRBJ2-7|many
TGTGCCAGCAGCAAAGCGCTAAAGGGGGCGGCTAGCCTTATCTACGAGCAGTACTTC
CASSKALKGAASLIYEQYF
>TRBD1|TRBV24-1|TRBJ2-4|many
TGTGCCACCAGTGACCCGGACAGGGGGCAAAACATTCAGTACTTC
CATSDPDRGQNIQYF
>-|TRBV20-1|TRBJ1-1|many
TGCAGTGCTAGAACAGGGAAGAACACTGAAGCTTTCTTT
CSARTGKNTEAFF
>-|TRBV6-1|TRBJ2-7|-
TGTGCCAGCACGGTGGAGGGACAGATCCGTTCCGAGCAGTACTTC
CASTVEGQIRSEQYF
>TRBD1|TRBV13|TRBJ1-6|few
TGTGCCAGCAGCTCAACAGGGGTCCCACCCCTCCACTTT
CASSSTGVPPLHF
>-|TRBV5-1|TRBJ2-3|few
TGCGCCAGCAGCTTGGCCGATGTGGGCCCAAGGGCAGATACGCAGTATTTT
CASSLADVGPRADTQYF
>-|TRBV28|TRBJ2-7|-
TGTGCCAGCAGTTTATACAGGGAAGCCCCCTACGAGCAGTACTTC
CASSLYREAPYEQYF
>-|TRBV6-2/TRBV6-3|TRBJ1-1|many
TGTGCCAGCCGAGGGAGGGCATTGAACACTGAAGCTTTCTTT
CASRGRALNTEAFF
>-|TRBV5-6|TRBJ2-5|many
TGTGCCAGCAGCTTCGGAACGGGGCGGGAGACCCAGTACTTC
CASSFGTGRETQYF
>-|TRBV2|TRBJ2-7|many
TGTGCCAGCAGCGCACTCTACGAGCAGTACTTC
CASSALYEQYF
>TRBD2|TRBV10-3|TRBJ2-3|many
TGTGCCACCCGACTAGCGGGAGGTAGGACAGATACGCAGTATTTT
CATRLAGGRTDTQYF
>-|TRBV29-1|TRBJ2-1|few
TGCAGCGTTGAAAGGGGGAGTGGGTCCTACAATGAGCAGTTCTTC
CSVERGSGSYNEQFF
>TRBD2|TRBV6-5|TRBJ2-1|many
TGTGCCAGCAGTTATAGCGGGAAAGGGTCCTACAATGAGCAGTTCTTC
CASSYSGKGSYNEQFF
>TRBD1|TRBV27|TRBJ2-7|many
TGTGCCAGCAGTTTATCGGGACAGGGCCACGAGCAGTACTTC
CASSLSGQGHEQYF
>-|TRBV11-2|TRBJ2-7|many
TGTGCCAGCAGCGCCTTCTCCTACGAGCAGTACTTC
CASSAFSYEQYF
>-|TRBV19|TRBJ1-5|-
TGTGCCAGTAGTATAGATATAACGGGACCCAATCAGCCCCAGCATTTT
CASSIDITGPNQPQHF